This TCR beta chain stems from a study of T cells of healthy individuals. This clonotype was picked up many times. Germline CDR1 MGHRA, CDR2 YSYEKL. V was cut by 1 base and J by 9 bases, with 7 bases left in between. CDR3 length equals 12 residues. Via MiXCR, TCRdb re-called the 5' RACE reads, giving one row per CDR3 protein. The sample shows fewer than 70,000 distinct CDR3 sequences, roughly 14% of them seen only once. The TCR originated in a human donor in good health. J is TRBJ2-1 and V is TRBV4-1; D unclear. CDR3 protein: CASSQVVSEQFF. CDR3 sequence (DNA): TGCGCCAGCAGCCAAGTCGTAAGTGAGCAGTTCTTC.